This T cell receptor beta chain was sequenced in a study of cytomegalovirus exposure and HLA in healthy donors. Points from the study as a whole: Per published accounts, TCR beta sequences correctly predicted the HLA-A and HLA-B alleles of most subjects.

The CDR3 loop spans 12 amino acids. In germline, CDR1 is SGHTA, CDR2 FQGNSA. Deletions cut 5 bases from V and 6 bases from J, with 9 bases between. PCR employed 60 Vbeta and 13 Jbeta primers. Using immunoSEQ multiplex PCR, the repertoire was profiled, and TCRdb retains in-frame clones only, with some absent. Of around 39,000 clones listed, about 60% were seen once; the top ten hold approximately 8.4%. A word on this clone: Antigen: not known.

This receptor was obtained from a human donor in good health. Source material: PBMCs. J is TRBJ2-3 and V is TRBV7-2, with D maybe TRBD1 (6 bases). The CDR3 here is CASSPQGDTQYF. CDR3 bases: TGTGCCAGCAGCCCCCAGGGGGATACGCAGTATTTT.